This T cell receptor (beta chain) came from a study of regulatory T cells in long-lasting Graves disease. General study points: Segments TRBV28, TRBJ1-2 and TRBJ2-5 showed preferential usage in persistent disease.

CDR1 and CDR2 from the germline V gene are SGHRS and YFSETQ. The CDR3 sequence is 13 residues long. Trimming stripped 4 bases from V and 6 bases from J, with 10 bases between. HTBI primers from iRepertoire and Arm-PCR of CDR3 regions yielded the TCR beta libraries. Original handling: Samples jointly harbored about 62 TRBV and 12 to 15 TRBJ segments. Using its own MiXCR run on the multiplex PCR reads, TCRdb lists one record per CDR3 protein. TCRdb, not the authors, supplied the V and J calls. The sample has around 320,000 distinct CDR3 sequences; 16% are singletons. This clonotype has a count of ten or more. Antigen specificity is unknown. The time point: newly diagnosed GD, antithyroid drugs for less than 3 months. PBMC-derived RNA was used for the TCR library. This sample was also put to use in a study of T cells in Graves' hyperthyroidism and ophthalmopathy. In that study: The primer set for the first-round RT-PCR of the TCR CDR3 was HTBI.

This rearrangement joins TRBV5-1 to TRBJ2-2, with D perhaps TRBD2 (5 bases). Sample: peripheral blood mononuclear cells (PBMCs), taken at new diagnosis, from a patient treated with antithyroid drugs. The TCR was taken from a man aged 40-55 years with Graves disease. CDR3 sequence reads: CASSPRVPGELFF. CDR3 coding DNA: TGCGCCAGCAGCCCGAGGGTACCCGGGGAGCTGTTTTTT.